The T cell receptor beta chain described here comes from a study of blood T cell repertoires in COVID-19. The wider study: Both acute and convalescent COVID-19 samples were obtained from the United States, Italy and Spain. PBMCs, B-cell-depleted T cells, or T cells were the source of the cDNA or gDNA that made up the material.

Per the authors' pipeline: Cell counts per sample came from amplifying reference gene primers. TCRdb's table, derived via immunoSEQ multiplex PCR, lists solely in-frame clones and lacks some. D and trimming were read from the DNA, whereas the V and J calls and clone size are those reported in that table. Seen here are about 210,000 clones, around 91% observed once, and the top ten hold 4% to 5.5%. The germline V gene encodes CDR1 LNHDA and CDR2 SQIVND (reference sequence). V was shortened by 2 bases and J by 3 bases, with 8 bases between the two germline ends. The CDR3 totals 14 residues. The sample consisted of peripheral blood. V and J are TRBV19 and TRBJ1-5; no firm D call. This TCR was recovered from a woman aged 40 to 50 with acute or convalescent COVID-19. Here the CDR3 reads CASSIFRDNQPQHF. For the CDR3, the DNA is TGTGCCAGTAGTATATTTCGGGACAATCAGCCCCAGCATTTT.